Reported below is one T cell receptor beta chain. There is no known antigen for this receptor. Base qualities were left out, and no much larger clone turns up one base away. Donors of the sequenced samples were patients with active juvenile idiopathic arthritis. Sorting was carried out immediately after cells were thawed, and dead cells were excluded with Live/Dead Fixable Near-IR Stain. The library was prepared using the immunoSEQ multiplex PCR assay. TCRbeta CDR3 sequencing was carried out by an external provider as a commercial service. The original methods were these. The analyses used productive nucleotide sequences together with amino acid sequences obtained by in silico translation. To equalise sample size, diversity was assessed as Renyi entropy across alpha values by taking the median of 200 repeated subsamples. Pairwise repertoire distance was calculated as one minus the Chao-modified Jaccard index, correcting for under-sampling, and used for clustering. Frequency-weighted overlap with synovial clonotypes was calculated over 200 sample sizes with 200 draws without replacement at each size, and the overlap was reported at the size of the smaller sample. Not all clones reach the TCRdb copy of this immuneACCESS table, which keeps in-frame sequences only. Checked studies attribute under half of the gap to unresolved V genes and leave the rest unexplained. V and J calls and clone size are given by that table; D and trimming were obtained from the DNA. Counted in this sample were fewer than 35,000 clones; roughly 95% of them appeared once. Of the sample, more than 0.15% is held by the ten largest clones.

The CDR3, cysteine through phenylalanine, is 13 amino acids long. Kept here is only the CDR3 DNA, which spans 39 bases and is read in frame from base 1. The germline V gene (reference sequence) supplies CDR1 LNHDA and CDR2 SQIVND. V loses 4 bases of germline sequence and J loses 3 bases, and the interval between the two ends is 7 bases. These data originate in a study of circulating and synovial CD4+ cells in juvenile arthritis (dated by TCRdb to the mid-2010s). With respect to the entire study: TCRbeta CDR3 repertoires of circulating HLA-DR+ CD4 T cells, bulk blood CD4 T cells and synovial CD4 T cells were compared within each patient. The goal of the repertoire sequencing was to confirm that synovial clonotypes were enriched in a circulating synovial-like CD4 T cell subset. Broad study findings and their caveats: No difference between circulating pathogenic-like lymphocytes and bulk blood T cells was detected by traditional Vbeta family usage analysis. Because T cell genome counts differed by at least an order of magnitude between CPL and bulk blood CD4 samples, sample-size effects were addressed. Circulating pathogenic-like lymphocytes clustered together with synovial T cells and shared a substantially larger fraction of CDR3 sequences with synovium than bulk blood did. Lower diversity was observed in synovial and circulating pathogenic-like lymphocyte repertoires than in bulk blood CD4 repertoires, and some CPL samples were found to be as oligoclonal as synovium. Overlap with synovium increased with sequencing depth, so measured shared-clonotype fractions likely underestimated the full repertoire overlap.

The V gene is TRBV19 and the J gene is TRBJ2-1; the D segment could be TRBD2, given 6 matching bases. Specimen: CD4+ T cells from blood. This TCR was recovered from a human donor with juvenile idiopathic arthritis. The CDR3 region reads CASSSGIYNEQFF. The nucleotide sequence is TGTGCCAGTAGTAGCGGGATCTACAATGAGCAGTTCTTC.